These 5 T cell receptor beta chains were sequenced from one sample in a study of T cell responses to AZD1222 COVID-19 vaccine. The assay was immunoSEQ multiplex PCR, and TCRdb's table has in-frame clones only and misses some. The table has over 130,000 clones, 92% seen once. The starting material was peripheral blood, obtained 28 days after the second AZD1222 dose. The receptors stem from an adult who received the AZD1222 COVID-19 vaccine.

This CDR3 is CASSYSQGFEAFF. Here the CDR3 DNA reads TGTGCCAGCAGTTACTCGCAGGGGTTTGAAGCTTTCTTT. The rearrangement links TRBV6-5 to TRBJ1-1; possible D gene TRBD1, 6 bases. The V and J ends lost 0 bases and 7 bases respectively, with 9 bases between them. Germline assignment: CDR1 MNHEY and CDR2 SVGAGI. The CDR3 totals 13 residues.

The chain has TRBV27 and TRBJ2-1; weak D call: TRBD1 (6 bases). Germline V CDR1 and CDR2: MNHEY, SMNVEV (reference sequence). The CDR3 covers 15 residues. V lost 6 bases and J 0 bases, leaving 12 bases between the germline ends. The CDR3 sequence is CASRSGAISYNEQFF. DNA for the CDR3: TGTGCCAGCAGATCAGGGGCTATCTCCTACAATGAGCAGTTCTTC.

The rearrangement uses TRBV25-1 and TRBJ2-2; no definite D call. Deletions cut 3 bases from V and 7 bases from J, with 21 bases between. The CDR3 has 17 amino acids. In germline, CDR1 is MGHDK, CDR2 SYGVNS. The CDR3 nucleotides are TGTGCCAGCAGTGATCTTGGCCCGGGTGGTTGGAACGGGGAGCTGTTTTTT. This codes for CASSDLGPGGWNGELFF.

The genes are TRBV9 and TRBJ1-2; tentatively, D is TRBD1 (6 bases). V shed 4 bases and J shed 4 bases, with 17 bases lying between them. Germline assignment: CDR1 SGDLS and CDR2 YYNGEE. The CDR3 is 15 residues long. CDR3 DNA: TGTGCCAGCAGCTTACGGGACACCCTGTCCTATGGCTACACCTTC. It translates to CASSLRDTLSYGYTF.

This chain connects TRBV5-1 to TRBJ2-5; 9 nucleotides match TRBD2. Germline values: CDR1 SGHRS, CDR2 YFSETQ. With 4 bases clipped from V and 4 bases from J, the junction kept 2 bases outside the gene matches. CDR3 length: 13 residues. The CDR3 DNA follows: TGCGCCAGCAGCCCAGCGGGAGGAGAGACCCAGTACTTC. This encodes CASSPAGGETQYF.